One sample yielded the 29 T cell receptor beta chains listed below, sequenced in a study of shared clonotypes between healthy human individuals. Generated by immunoSEQ multiplex PCR, the TCRdb table keeps only in-frame clones and is missing some. The sample yields 740,000 or so clones, around 78% seen once. Sequencing was done on a sample of memory CD4+ T cells sorted from blood. Subset here: CD45RA-negative fraction. The receptors were sampled from a woman aged 30 to 39 in good health.

The chain recombines TRBV30 with TRBJ2-5; D remains unclear. With 0 bases removed from V and 3 bases from J, the gap between germline ends came to 8 bases. The CDR3 is made up of 13 amino acids. From germline, CDR1 is GTSNPN and CDR2 SVGIG (reference sequence). CDR3 loop: CAWSVPLKETQYF. CDR3 DNA sequence: TGTGCCTGGAGTGTACCTCTGAAAGAGACCCAGTACTTC.

The chain recombines TRBV6-5 with TRBJ1-2; no reliable D call. Germline loops: CDR1 MNHEY, CDR2 SVGAGI. Trimming took off 6 bases at V and 4 bases at J, with 18 bases between the two ends. This CDR3 has 15 amino acids. CDR3 residues: CASSDPGRSVYGYTF. The CDR3 DNA is TGTGCCAGCAGCGATCCCGGACGGTCGGTCTATGGCTACACCTTC.

This chain links TRBV5-4 with TRBJ2-3; maybe TRBD1 (6 bases). V was trimmed by 9 bases and J by 0 bases, leaving 20 bases between them. This CDR3 spans 16 amino acids. Germline CDR1 SGHNT, CDR2 YYREEE (reference sequence). For the CDR3, the DNA is TGTGCCACTCTCCCGGGACATGTGATTAGCACAGATACGCAGTATTTT. As protein: CATLPGHVISTDTQYF.

The genes are TRBV28 and TRBJ2-1, with no clear D. Trimming removed 1 base from V and 9 bases from J, with 13 bases in between. The CDR3 consists of 14 residues. CDR1 is MDHEN and CDR2 is SYDVKM in the germline V gene. CDR3 DNA: TGTGCCAGCAGTTTATCCTTGACTGCGAGTGAGCAGTTCTTC. Translating it yields CASSLSLTASEQFF.

V is TRBV20-1 and J is TRBJ2-1; 9 nucleotides match TRBD2. Germline CDR1 and CDR2: DFQATT and SNEGSKA (reference sequence). CDR3 size: 11 residues. V lost 6 bases to trimming and J lost 8 bases; unmatched junction nucleotides: 2. CDR3 sequence: CSAGLADEQFF. The CDR3 DNA reads as TGCAGTGCGGGACTAGCCGATGAGCAGTTCTTC.

The rearrangement links TRBV19 to TRBJ2-1; the match to TRBD2 covers 10 bases. V shed 4 bases and J 4 bases; nucleotides not matched to a gene: 1. CDR1 is LNHDA, CDR2 SQIVND, per germline (reference sequence). The CDR3 extends over 14 amino acids. This chain's CDR3 is CASSRGLAYNEQFF. CDR3 bases: TGTGCCAGTAGTAGGGGACTAGCGTACAATGAGCAGTTCTTC.

Concerning this clone: A read error likely explains this, since a far larger clone differs by one base. The same CDR3 arises from other DNA sequences in this sample as well. CDR3 coding DNA: TGTGCCAGCAGGAGGGGAGGAGGTCATACGCAGTATTTT. Translating gives CASRRGGGHTQYF. This chain links TRBV6-5 with TRBJ2-3; D might be TRBD2 (6 bases). Deletions cut 6 bases from V and 7 bases from J, with 14 bases between. Per germline, CDR1 MNHEY and CDR2 SVGAGI. This CDR3 is built from 13 residues.

The table lists this clone with a few counts. The identical CDR3 is also encoded by other nucleotide sequences in the sample. The genes are TRBV7-9 and TRBJ2-2, with D possibly being TRBD2 (5 bases). The CDR3 is 13 amino acids. From germline, CDR1 is SEHNR and CDR2 FQNEAQ (reference sequence). Deletions cut 6 bases from V and 5 bases from J, with 10 bases between. As DNA, the CDR3 is TGTGCCAGCAGTCCGTCGGGGACCGGGGAGCTGTTTTTT. As protein: CASSPSGTGELFF.

This chain connects TRBV7-9 to TRBJ1-1; D is perhaps TRBD1 (6 bases). This CDR3 contains 18 residues. CDR1 and CDR2 from the germline V gene are SEHNR and FQNEAQ (reference sequence). Trimming shortened V by 5 bases and J by 1 base, and 23 bases separated the two germline ends. DNA for the CDR3: TGTGCCAGCAGCCGGACCATCGGACAGCCGACCAAGAACACTGAAGCTTTCTTT. Protein: CASSRTIGQPTKNTEAFF.

The genes are TRBV7-6 and TRBJ2-7; possibly TRBD2 for D (5 bases). The germline V gene encodes CDR1 SGHVS and CDR2 FNYEAQ. V was pared by 3 bases and J by 1 base, with 13 bases between. The length of the CDR3 is 15 residues. This chain's CDR3 is CASSFHAGLSYEQYF. Written as DNA, the CDR3 is TGTGCCAGCAGCTTCCACGCGGGCCTTTCCTACGAGCAGTACTTC. The variable domain in full, completed from reference TRBV7-6 and TRBJ2-7, reads GAGVSQSPRYKVTKRGQDVALRCDPISGHVSLYWYRQALGQGPEFLTYFNYEAQQDKSGLPNDRFSAERPEGSISTLTIQRTEQRDSAMYRCASSFHAGLSYEQYFGPGTRLTVT.

This chain joins TRBV7-9 and TRBJ1-1, with D maybe TRBD1 (5 bases). Trimming took 5 bases from V and 4 from J, leaving 14 bases between them. CDR3 length equals 14 residues. Per germline, CDR1 SEHNR and CDR2 FQNEAQ (reference sequence). CDR3 DNA: TGTGCCAGCAGCCCCCTGTGGCAGGGCACTGAAGCTTTCTTT. As protein: CASSPLWQGTEAFF. Looking up the rest from reference TRBV7-9 and TRBJ1-1 gives the full variable domain: DTGVSQNPRHKITKRGQNVTFRCDPISEHNRLYWYRQTLGQGPEFLTYFQNEAQLEKSRLLSDRFSAERPKGSFSTLEIQRTEQGDSAMYLCASSPLWQGTEAFFGQGTRLTVV.

CDR3 sequence reads: CASSKRQGLGNEQFF. The CDR3 region has the DNA TGTGCCAGTAGTAAGCGACAGGGGCTGGGGAATGAGCAGTTCTTC. V usage is TRBV19 and J usage is TRBJ2-1; 8 nucleotides agree with TRBD1. V lost 4 bases and J lost 7; bases outside the gene matches: 9. CDR1 LNHDA and CDR2 SQIVND come from the germline V gene (reference sequence). This CDR3 region has 15 residues.

This clone was detected only a few times. Other DNA sequences in the same sample also yield this CDR3. The chain has TRBV5-1 and TRBJ2-2; D unclear. The CDR3 covers 15 residues. V was shortened by 4 bases and J by 1 base, with 11 bases between the two germline ends. CDR1 and CDR2 from the germline V gene are SGHRS and YFSETQ. The CDR3 region is CASSTGTQNTGELFF. The CDR3 coding sequence is TGCGCCAGCAGCACCGGCACACAGAACACCGGGGAGCTGTTTTTT.

This chain joins TRBV28 and TRBJ2-1; a weak D match, TRBD2 (5 bases). The CDR3 consists of 14 residues. Trimming stripped 2 bases from V and 5 bases from J, with 10 bases between. Per germline, CDR1 MDHEN and CDR2 SYDVKM. The CDR3 loop reads CASSLAGLNNEQFF. As DNA, the CDR3 is TGTGCCAGCAGTTTAGCTGGACTTAACAATGAGCAGTTCTTC. Using reference TRBV28 and TRBJ2-1 for the parts outside the CDR3, the full variable domain is DVKVTQSSRYLVKRTGEKVFLECVQDMDHENMFWYRQDPGLGLRLIYFSYDVKMKEKGDIPEGYSVSREKKERFSLILESASTNQTSMYLCASSLAGLNNEQFFGPGTRLTVL.

This chain links TRBV14 with TRBJ2-5; 12 positions agree with TRBD2. Germline V CDR1 and CDR2: SGHDN, FVKESK. This CDR3 contains 18 residues. With 0 bases clipped from V and 4 bases from J, the junction kept 9 bases outside the gene matches. As DNA, the CDR3 is TGTGCCAGCAGCCAAGATCGGGCTAGCGGGAGGGCTCGAGAGACCCAGTACTTC. It encodes CASSQDRASGRARETQYF.

V is TRBV7-9 and J is TRBJ1-5; 7 nucleotides align to TRBD1. The V and J ends lost 5 bases and 2 bases, in that order; junction bases with no gene match: 6. Germline-derived CDR1 and CDR2 are SEHNR and FQNEAQ (reference sequence). This CDR3 spans 15 amino acids. This CDR3 reads CASSNQGEGNQPQHF. The CDR3 nucleotides are TGTGCCAGCAGCAATCAGGGGGAGGGCAATCAGCCCCAGCATTTT.

The chain is built from TRBV28 and TRBJ2-2; 7 positions agree with TRBD2. Germline values: CDR1 MDHEN, CDR2 SYDVKM. The ends lost 1 base at V and 10 bases at J; junction bases unmatched: 9. This CDR3 has 15 amino acids. The chain's CDR3 is CASSLFLGGDEELFF. DNA for the CDR3: TGTGCCAGCAGTTTATTTCTGGGGGGGGACGAGGAGCTGTTTTTT.

This clone was counted only a few times. V usage is TRBV7-9 and J usage is TRBJ2-2; a weak D match, TRBD2 (6 bases). The V end lost 3 bases, the J end lost 7 bases, and 18 bases lay between the germline ends. The CDR3 loop spans 16 amino acids. CDR1 SEHNR and CDR2 FQNEAQ come from the germline V gene (reference sequence). The CDR3 nucleotides are TGTGCCAGCAGCTTGGAATCGGGACTGGCAGACGGGGAGCTGTTTTTT. It specifies CASSLESGLADGELFF.

Points on this clone: Other DNA sequences from this sample encode an identical CDR3 as well. The chain links TRBV9 to TRBJ2-5; 7 nucleotides agree with TRBD2. The V segment lost 4 bases and the J segment 1 base; nucleotides outside the gene matches: 4. Germline-derived CDR1 and CDR2 are SGDLS and YYNGEE. The CDR3 is 14 residues long. Here the CDR3 reads CASSPGTIQETQYF. As DNA, the CDR3 is TGTGCCAGCAGCCCCGGGACTATCCAAGAGACCCAGTACTTC.

The chain is built from TRBV7-9 and TRBJ1-1; no definite D call. This CDR3 has 14 amino acids. V lost 1 base to trimming and J lost 4 bases, with 10 bases between them. Germline assignment: CDR1 SEHNR and CDR2 FQNEAQ (reference sequence). CDR3 amino acids: CASSLVGQITEAFF. Written as DNA, the CDR3 is TGTGCCAGCAGCTTAGTTGGTCAGATCACTGAAGCTTTCTTT.

The chain couples TRBV6-6 to TRBJ2-7; D remains ambiguous. The V gene lost 6 bases and the J gene lost 6 bases, with 15 bases spanning the gap. Per germline, CDR1 MNHNY and CDR2 SVGAGI (reference sequence). The CDR3 length is 13 residues. The CDR3, as DNA: TGTGCCAGCAGGCTGGACCTGGCCCGCGAGCAGTACTTC. As protein: CASRLDLAREQYF.

The chain carries TRBV6-5 and TRBJ1-1, with unresolved D. Trimming pared 5 bases from V and 2 bases from J, leaving 12 bases between. The CDR3 consists of 14 residues. CDR1 is MNHEY, CDR2 SVGAGI, per germline. The CDR3 region has the DNA TGTGCCAGCAGTCCGTTGAGACAAAACACTGAAGCTTTCTTT. This gives the protein CASSPLRQNTEAFF.

The chain carries TRBV29-1 and TRBJ2-5; tentative D call: TRBD2 (6 bases). Germline CDR1 SQVTM, CDR2 ANQGSEA. The CDR3 covers 15 residues. Trimming took 4 bases from V and 1 from J, leaving 16 bases between them. DNA for the CDR3: TGCAGCGTTGGAGGATTGGAGGGGTTCCAAGAGACCCAGTACTTC. It codes for CSVGGLEGFQETQYF.

This rearrangement joins TRBV5-5 to TRBJ2-7; no clear D. CDR1 is SGHKS and CDR2 is YYEKEE in the germline V gene (reference sequence). This CDR3 comprises 13 residues. Trimming removed 1 base at V and 2 bases at J, with 7 bases between. As DNA, the CDR3 is TGTGCCAGCAGCTTGAGGGCAACCTACGAGCAGTACTTC. The encoded protein is CASSLRATYEQYF. Drawing the rest from reference TRBV5-5 and TRBJ2-7, the complete variable domain is DAGVTQSPTHLIKTRGQQVTLRCSPISGHKSVSWYQQVLGQGPQFIFQYYEKEERGRGNFPDRFSARQFPNYSSELNVNALLLGDSALYLCASSLRATYEQYFGPGTRLTVT.

The CDR3 spells CASNPIANTGELFF. The CDR3 DNA is TGTGCCAGCAACCCGATCGCGAACACCGGGGAGCTGTTTTTT. The chain combines TRBV6-1 with TRBJ2-2; D is undetermined. The CDR3 length is 14 residues. Looked up from germline, CDR1 is MNHNS and CDR2 is SASEGT. V was trimmed by 7 bases and J by 0 bases, leaving 9 bases between them.

This chain uses TRBV4-1 with TRBJ2-1, with TRBD2 matching over 11 bases. V trimming: 4 bases; J trimming: 8 bases; junction bases outside the gene matches: 10. This CDR3 spans 16 amino acids. Germline V CDR1 and CDR2: MGHRA, YSYEKL. The CDR3 protein is CASSLFAGTSGDEQFF. Here the CDR3 DNA reads TGCGCCAGCAGCCTATTCGCCGGGACTAGCGGCGATGAGCAGTTCTTC.

This chain joins TRBV2 and TRBJ1-5; 7 nucleotides line up with TRBD1. Trimming removed 5 bases from V and 7 bases from J; junction bases left unmatched: 5. The CDR3 is 13 residues long. CDR1 is SNHLY and CDR2 is FYNNEI in the germline V gene. The CDR3 reads CASSRTGGQPQHF. The CDR3 bases are TGTGCCAGCAGTCGGACAGGTGGACAGCCCCAGCATTTT.

The V call is TRBV28, the J call TRBJ1-5; the D is unclear. CDR3 length: 13 residues. In germline, CDR1 is MDHEN, CDR2 SYDVKM. Trimming removed 11 bases from V and 0 bases from J, with 11 bases in between. Here the CDR3 DNA reads TGTGCCGGGAAAGCTTCTAGCAATCAGCCCCAGCATTTT. It is translated as CAGKASSNQPQHF.

This chain joins TRBV28 and TRBJ1-1; D remains unclear. The germline gives CDR1 MDHEN, CDR2 SYDVKM. The CDR3 covers 13 residues. V was pared by 6 bases and J by 1 base, with 9 bases between. The CDR3 spells CASRDRQNTEAFF. In DNA form, the CDR3 reads TGTGCCAGCAGGGACCGACAGAACACTGAAGCTTTCTTT.